These 28 T cell receptor beta chains came from one sample sequenced in a study of blood T cell repertoires in COVID-19. Sequencing was performed with immunoSEQ multiplex PCR; in TCRdb, only in-frame clones are kept and a portion is missing. The repertoire has 250,000 to 350,000 clones, more than 75% of them found once; the top ten carry 2.6%. Material: PBMCs or T cells enriched from blood (not recorded which). All receptors derive from a man aged 55 to 70 who had recovered from COVID-19.

The gene calls are TRBV7-2 and TRBJ1-2, with 10 bases fitting TRBD1. CDR1 and CDR2 from the germline V gene are SGHTA and FQGNSA. The V segment lost 5 bases and the J segment 4 bases; nucleotides outside the gene matches: 4. CDR3 length: 14 amino acids. DNA of the CDR3: TGTGCCAGCAGCCCCTGGACAGGGGGCTATGGCTACACCTTC. Its translation: CASSPWTGGYGYTF.

This clone was detected a few times. The chain carries TRBV3-1 (or the pseudogene TRBV3-2) and TRBJ2-2; TRBD2 matches 14 bases. The CDR3 spans 18 residues. Germline V gene data show CDR1 as LGHDT and CDR2 as YNNKEL (reference sequence). V shed 5 bases and J 4 bases; nucleotides not matched to a gene: 9. CDR3 nucleotide sequence: TGTGCCAGCAGCTTGACCGGACTAGCGGGAGGTTCCACCGGGGAGCTGTTTTTT. The encoded protein is CASSLTGLAGGSTGELFF.

The genes are TRBV14 and TRBJ1-2; D not certain. V was pared by 3 bases and J by 2 bases, with 4 bases between. Germline V gene lookup returns CDR1 SGHDN and CDR2 FVKESK. The CDR3 totals 12 residues. CDR3 sequence (DNA): TGTGCCAGCAGCCAGCTAAACTATGGCTACACCTTC. Translating it yields CASSQLNYGYTF.

The V and J genes are TRBV27 and TRBJ1-5; the D is unclear. Germline CDR1 MNHEY, CDR2 SMNVEV (reference sequence). CDR3 length equals 14 residues. V dropped 3 bases and J dropped 3 bases, with 9 bases sitting between them. CDR3 nucleotide sequence: TGTGCCAGCAGTTTGGCACAGTTCAATCAGCCCCAGCATTTT. Translating gives CASSLAQFNQPQHF.

V gene TRBV12-3 or TRBV12-4 combines with J gene TRBJ1-1, with D possibly being TRBD1 (5 bases). V was cut by 5 bases and J by 1 base, with 8 bases left in between. There are 13 residues in the CDR3. CDR3 DNA: TGTGCCAGCAGTCAGGGCCAGAACACTGAAGCTTTCTTT. This gives the protein CASSQGQNTEAFF.

This chain links TRBV25-1 with TRBJ2-5; 9 nucleotides match TRBD2. The J segment lost 5 bases and the V segment lost 3 bases, leaving 7 bases of the junction unmatched. The CDR3 spans 15 residues. CDR1 and CDR2 from the germline V gene are MGHDK and SYGVNS. The CDR3 DNA sequence: TGTGCCAGCAGTGATAAGATGGCGGGAGGGGAGACCCAGTACTTC. Amino acid sequence: CASSDKMAGGETQYF. Looking up the rest from reference TRBV25-1 and TRBJ2-5 gives the full variable domain: EADIYQTPRYLVIGTGKKITLECSQTMGHDKMYWYQQDPGMELHLIHYSYGVNSTEKGDLSSESTVSRIRTEHFPLTLESARPSHTSQYLCASSDKMAGGETQYFGPGTRLLVL.

J is TRBJ1-1 and V is TRBV29-1, with unresolved D. Trimming left V 4 bases short and J 0 bases short, with 3 bases between. This CDR3 region has 11 residues. Germline lookup yields CDR1 SQVTM and CDR2 ANQGSEA. CDR3 loop: CSVAMNTEAFF. The CDR3 coding sequence is TGCAGCGTTGCCATGAACACTGAAGCTTTCTTT.

The rearrangement joins TRBV24-1 to TRBJ1-2; D is unclear. CDR3 size: 16 residues. Germline lookup yields CDR1 KGHDR and CDR2 SFDVKD. V shed 3 bases and J shed 6 bases, with 19 bases lying between them. CDR3 region: CATSDPTSLFPDGYTF. In DNA form, the CDR3 reads TGTGCCACCAGTGATCCCACCTCCCTTTTCCCGGATGGCTACACCTTC.

The rearrangement uses TRBV7-2 and TRBJ1-1; unclear D gene. The V gene lost 1 base and the J gene lost 1 base, with 4 bases spanning the gap. The germline V gene has CDR1 SGHTA and CDR2 FQGNSA. The CDR3 has 13 amino acids. CDR3 coding DNA: TGTGCCAGCAGCTTAGACAGGAACACTGAAGCTTTCTTT. Translating it yields CASSLDRNTEAFF.

This chain joins TRBV2 and TRBJ1-3, with 8 positions matching TRBD1. Germline CDR1 reads SNHLY; CDR2 reads FYNNEI. There are 16 residues in the CDR3. Trimming cost V 6 bases and J 0 bases; bases outside gene matches: 7. The CDR3 coding sequence is TGTGCCAGCAGCCCGGGACAGGCTTTCTCTGGAAACACCATATATTTT. This codes for CASSPGQAFSGNTIYF.

The chain carries TRBV5-1 and TRBJ1-3, with 12 bases lining up with TRBD1. This CDR3 has 16 residues. V was clipped by 4 bases and J by 3 bases; unmatched bases: 5. Per the germline V gene, CDR1 is SGHRS and CDR2 is YFSETQ. CDR3 coding DNA: TGCGCCAGCAGCATGGGACAGGGGGCAATTGGAAACACCATATATTTT. Translation gives CASSMGQGAIGNTIYF. The variable domain in full, with the rest retrieved from reference TRBV5-1 and TRBJ1-3, is KAGVTQTPRYLIKTRGQQVTLSCSPISGHRSVSWYQQTPGQGLQFLFEYFSETQRNKGNFPGRFSGRQFSNSRSEMNVSTLELGDSALYLCASSMGQGAIGNTIYFGEGSWLTVV.

CDR3 region: CATSEDLPEAFF. CDR3 DNA sequence: TGCGCCACCTCGGAGGATCTACCTGAAGCTTTCTTT. The chain links TRBV5-1 to TRBJ1-1; D unresolved. Trimming took off 9 bases at V and 6 bases at J, with 15 bases between the two ends. The CDR3 is 12 residues long. Germline V CDR1 and CDR2: SGHRS, YFSETQ.

This clone was observed once. V usage is TRBV6-6 and J usage is TRBJ1-5; TRBD1 aligns across 11 bases. The germline V gene encodes CDR1 MNHNY and CDR2 SVGAGI (reference sequence). CDR3 length: 15 residues. Trimming removed 5 bases from V and 5 bases from J; junction bases left unmatched: 5. The CDR3 reads CASSLGDRGYQPQHF. The CDR3 region has the DNA TGTGCCAGCAGTCTCGGGGACAGGGGGTATCAGCCCCAGCATTTT.

J is TRBJ1-2 and V is TRBV23-1, with TRBD1 identical over 10 bases. TRBV23-1 belongs to the ORF category, with a function that is uncertain. This CDR3 comprises 18 residues. Trimming removed 4 bases from V and 2 bases from J; junction bases left unmatched: 13. CDR3 sequence (DNA): TGCGCCAGCAGTCTCAGGGGGGACAGGGGCGAGCTAAACTATGGCTACACCTTC. Residues: CASSLRGDRGELNYGYTF.

The CDR3 bases are TGTGCCAGCTCACCCGATTCCGGGACAGGTACCTACGAGCAGTACTTC. Encoded protein: CASSPDSGTGTYEQYF. The rearrangement joins TRBV18 to TRBJ2-7, with 8 bases fitting TRBD1. Per germline, CDR1 KGHSH and CDR2 LQKENI. V lost 3 bases and J lost 2; bases outside the gene matches: 9. This CDR3 spans 16 amino acids.

The gene calls are TRBV4-1 and TRBJ1-6; tentative D call: TRBD1 (6 bases). CDR1 and CDR2 (germline): MGHRA, YSYEKL. This CDR3 contains 15 residues. The germline V and J ends were trimmed by 5 bases and 8 bases, with 16 bases remaining between them. CDR3 protein: CASSFSGEYDSPLHF. In DNA form, the CDR3 reads TGCGCCAGCAGCTTCTCAGGGGAATACGATTCACCCCTCCACTTT.

The chain recombines TRBV5-4 with TRBJ2-1, with 8 bases aligning to TRBD2. J lost 15 bases, V lost 4 bases, and 9 bases had no gene match. The CDR3 contains 12 residues. The germline V gene encodes CDR1 SGHNT and CDR2 YYREEE (reference sequence). CDR3 nucleotide sequence: TGTGCCAGCAGCCCCTCGGGGGGGCAGTGGTTCTTC. Protein product: CASSPSGGQWFF. The whole variable domain, remainder taken from reference TRBV5-4 and TRBJ2-1, is ETGVTQSPTHLIKTRGQQVTLRCSSQSGHNTVSWYQQALGQGPQFIFQYYREEENGRGNFPPRFSGLQFPNYSSELNVNALELDDSALYLCASSPSGGQWFFGPGTRLTVL.

This chain links TRBV9 with TRBJ2-7; D is possibly TRBD2 (5 bases). Trimming took off 0 bases at V and 4 bases at J, with 14 bases between the two ends. CDR1 is SGDLS and CDR2 is YYNGEE in the germline V gene. The CDR3 extends over 15 amino acids. The CDR3 here is CASSVGGGGLYEQYF. The DNA for the CDR3 is TGTGCCAGCAGCGTAGGTGGCGGAGGCCTTTACGAGCAGTACTTC.

V is TRBV19 and J is TRBJ1-2, with a possible D match to TRBD1 (5 bases). The ends were cut back, 3 bases at V and 8 bases at J, with 19 bases in the middle. The CDR3 extends over 15 amino acids. Germline CDR1 reads LNHDA; CDR2 reads SQIVND (reference sequence). Here the CDR3 DNA reads TGTGCCAGTAGTATTACCTTCTCCGGGGGTCGCGGCTACACCTTC. Translation: CASSITFSGGRGYTF.

The rearrangement links TRBV2 to TRBJ1-2, with D possibly matching TRBD1 (5 bases). Trimming left V 4 bases short and J 2 bases short, with 11 bases between. The CDR3 loop spans 14 amino acids. Germline values: CDR1 SNHLY, CDR2 FYNNEI. In nucleotides, the CDR3 is TGTGCCAGCAGTGCAGGGCGGAACAACTATGGCTACACCTTC. Amino acid sequence: CASSAGRNNYGYTF. Full variable domain (remainder filled in from reference TRBV2 and TRBJ1-2): EPEVTQTPSHQVTQMGQEVILRCVPISNHLYFYWYRQILGQKVEFLVSFYNNEISEKSEIFDDQFSVERPDGSNFTLKIRSTKLEDSAMYFCASSAGRNNYGYTFGSGTRLTVV.

The chain has TRBV4-3 and TRBJ2-7; D perhaps matches TRBD1 (6 bases). The CDR3 is 15 amino acids. The V gene's germline CDR1 is LGHNA and CDR2 YSLEER. The V gene lost 0 bases and the J gene lost 2 bases, with 11 bases spanning the gap. The CDR3 protein is CASSQEGGAPYEQYF. The CDR3 DNA is TGCGCCAGCAGCCAAGAAGGGGGAGCTCCCTACGAGCAGTACTTC.

Here the CDR3 reads CASSRDTDRGNEAFF. The DNA of the CDR3 is TGCGCCAGCTCGCGAGATACAGACAGGGGGAATGAAGCTTTCTTT. The chain has TRBV5-1 and TRBJ1-1; TRBD1 aligns across 9 bases. The CDR3 extends over 15 amino acids. Unmatched junction bases numbered 14, after V lost 7 bases and J lost 7 bases. The V gene's germline CDR1 is SGHRS and CDR2 YFSETQ.

The chain links TRBV11-2 to TRBJ2-5, with TRBD2 matching 7 bases. CDR1 is SGHAT, CDR2 FQNNGV, per germline. The CDR3 contains 17 residues. Losses at the gene ends were 5 bases for V and 4 bases for J; bases not matched to a gene: 16. CDR3 protein: CASSGRSSGDWRETQYF. The CDR3 DNA follows: TGTGCCAGCAGCGGGCGGTCGAGCGGGGATTGGCGAGAGACCCAGTACTTC.

This chain links TRBV19 with TRBJ2-7; 7 nucleotides match TRBD2. The CDR3 covers 15 residues. From germline, CDR1 is LNHDA and CDR2 SQIVND (reference sequence). V dropped 5 bases and J dropped 2; count of bases not matched to a gene: 9. CDR3 amino acids: CASSSFGRTPYEQYF. The CDR3 coding sequence is TGTGCCAGTAGTTCCTTCGGGAGGACCCCCTACGAGCAGTACTTC.

Worth noting for this clone: In the same sample, other DNA sequences code for this CDR3. The chain employs TRBV5-1 and TRBJ2-1; 8 positions match TRBD2. The CDR3 extends over 16 amino acids. The J segment lost 0 bases and the V segment lost 0 bases, leaving 2 bases of the junction unmatched. CDR1 SGHRS and CDR2 YFSETQ come from the germline V gene. DNA of the CDR3: TGCGCCAGCAGCTTGGAGGCGGGGGGCTCCTACAATGAGCAGTTCTTC. Translated, it gives CASSLEAGGSYNEQFF.

The J gene is TRBJ2-3, the V gene TRBV6-2 or TRBV6-3, with D perhaps TRBD2 (5 bases). The CDR3 consists of 17 residues. The V and J ends lost 4 bases and 2 bases respectively, with 19 bases between them. Germline V gene sequence: CDR1 MNHEY, CDR2 SVGEGT. The CDR3 protein is CASSFPEREGNTDTQYF. CDR3 sequence (DNA): TGTGCCAGCAGTTTCCCCGAGAGGGAAGGGAACACAGATACGCAGTATTTT.

The rearrangement joins TRBV9 to TRBJ1-3, with 7 nucleotides matching TRBD1. Germline values: CDR1 SGDLS, CDR2 YYNGEE. The CDR3 is 17 amino acids. With V trimmed by 4 bases and J by 9 bases, 19 bases remained unmatched. The CDR3 protein is CASSPRKPGTDRGTIYF. The CDR3 coding sequence is TGTGCCAGCAGCCCCCGAAAACCCGGGACAGATAGAGGCACCATATATTTT.

The chain employs TRBV25-1 and TRBJ1-2, with 9 bases that match TRBD1. The CDR3 has 16 amino acids. J gave up 5 bases and V 5 bases, and 12 bases lay outside the gene matches. Germline assignment: CDR1 MGHDK and CDR2 SYGVNS. The CDR3 nucleotides are TGTGCCAGCAGTAGTACCGGGACAGGGCTGAGGTATGGCTACACCTTC. Its translation: CASSSTGTGLRYGYTF.